This TCR beta chain stems from a study of post-analysis software for immune sequencing data (dated by TCRdb to 2015 to 2017). Background on the whole study: The recorded disease courses included relapsing-remitting, secondary progressive and progressive-relapsing multiple sclerosis, and some patients had no subtype annotation. The multiple sclerosis patient repertoires were compared with ten to eleven previously published healthy control repertoires from donors aged about 6 to 26 years. A subset of samples was prepared in parallel using single-end sample barcoding, then pooled and co-amplified after Illumina adapter ligation.

What the research found in general, with its limitations: Significantly higher frequencies in patients than in controls were found for a few TRBV segments, including TRBV5-6, TRBV5-1 and TRBV20-1. The multiple sclerosis patient group was slightly younger than the control group. Normalized Chao1 diversity was significantly lower in multiple sclerosis patients than controls, suggesting substantial peripheral T-cell clonal expansion. Direct clustering with F measure revealed strong co-clustering of samples prepared in the same batch, which led to a batch-effect correction.

This clonotype was picked up a small number of times. What antigen it recognizes has not been identified. No base quality information exists; no much larger clone differs at one position. The method was PCR. Instrument on record: Illumina HiSeq 2500. To reduce PCR and sequencing biases, unique molecular identifiers were incorporated into the TCR beta cDNA libraries. Some 500,000 cDNA molecules were obtained per 1 to 10 million input T cells, so each molecule approximated one T cell. The patient libraries were prepared and sequenced using the same protocol as the earlier healthy control dataset. Samples belonging to the same batch were prepared together, multiplexed and sequenced on a shared HiSeq lane. Per the source publication's procedure: MIGEC was used to process the raw barcoded reads, and molecular identifier groups with only a single read were discarded before consensus assembly and CDR3 extraction. Clonotype tables were post-analysed with VDJtools, normalizing diversity by down-sampling all datasets to the smallest sample size. Repertoire overlap clustering matched CDR3 amino acid but not nucleotide sequences to correct batch-related cross-sample contamination. Through fastp at Q25 and MiXCR, TCRdb rebuilt clones from the public reads, retaining in-frame beta chains. Rows with a matching CDR3 protein are joined into one entry that keeps the most common DNA and genes. Clone size and V and J calls follow TCRdb, not the original study. The sample table contains hundreds of thousands of distinct CDR3 sequences; only one count was recorded for approximately 53% of them. Approximately 4.5% of the sample goes to the ten largest clones.

To demonstrate the VDJtools post-analysis software, the study profiled TCR beta repertoires from the peripheral blood of 10 to 15 young patients with multiple sclerosis. The multiple sclerosis patients were children and adolescents ranging in age from roughly 6 to 16 years. CDR1 and CDR2 are drawn from the germline V gene (reference sequence): LGHDT, YNNKEL. V lost 0 bases and J lost 7 bases; the stretch between them is 18 bases long. The CDR3 holds 16 amino acids from the cysteine to the phenylalanine. The DNA shown is the 48-base CDR3, in frame from base 1. The TCR was taken from a girl between 10 and 17 years old with multiple sclerosis. Sequenced sample: blood. Recombination linked TRBV3-1 to TRBJ1-2; the D gene is perhaps TRBD1, on 6 matching bases. The CDR3: CASSQDPAGGGLGYTF. The DNA reads as follows: TGTGCCAGCAGCCAAGATCCAGCCGGGGGCGGTCTTGGCTACACCTTC.